The clone carrying this T cell receptor beta chain was observed many times. The antigen is undetermined. The time point is: newly diagnosed GD, antithyroid drugs for less than 3 months. PBMCs provided the RNA from which the TCR library was made. CDR3-region Arm-PCR and iRepertoire HTBI primers produced the TCR beta libraries. TCRdb reprocessed the multiplex PCR reads with MiXCR, giving one entry per CDR3 protein. The table includes roughly 420,000 distinct CDR3 sequences, less than 20% detected once. The data belong to a study of regulatory T cells in long-lasting Graves disease. Study details: Duration of antithyroid drug therapy among newly diagnosed Graves' patients was under 3 months.

General study points: Persistent disease favored TRBV28, TRBJ1-2 and TRBJ2-5.

The J segment lost 0 bases and the V segment lost 2 bases, leaving 7 bases of the junction unmatched. The CDR3 covers 18 residues. The germline CDR1 and CDR2 sequences are MNHEY and SMNVEV (reference sequence). The same data also contributed to another study, on T cells in Graves' hyperthyroidism and ophthalmopathy. This second study says: Clinicians diagnosed patients from clinical symptoms, serum thyroxine and TRAb, thyroid ultrasound and orbital computed tomography.

Specimen: peripheral blood mononuclear cells (PBMCs), collected at new diagnosis, from a patient treated with antithyroid drugs. This sequence joins TRBV27 and TRBJ2-3; 11 nucleotides line up with TRBD2. The receptor's source is a woman under 30 with Graves disease. The CDR3 loop reads CASSLRRLAGPSTDTQYF. The CDR3 DNA is TGTGCCAGCAGTTTACGGAGACTAGCGGGACCTAGCACAGATACGCAGTATTTT.